This T cell receptor (beta chain) was documented in a study of blood T cell repertoires in COVID-19 (dated by TCRdb to the early 2020s). Concerning the study at large: Collaborator samples came from the United States, Italy and Spain and covered acute and convalescent phases of COVID-19. The material from the prospective study consisted of cDNA or gDNA derived from T cells, B-cell-depleted T cells, or PBMCs. The dataset comprised deeply sampled blood TCRbeta repertoires from subjects exposed to, actively infected with, or recovered from COVID-19. The repertoires were released in a freely available public database meant as a resource for research on the immune response to SARS-CoV-2. The samples were drawn from two sources: the first 160 participants of the ongoing ImmuneRACE study, and fewer than 1,500 subjects contributed by 6 global collaborators. A de-identified subject ID, COVID-19 status, age in years and sex were almost always included in the sample metadata. HLA class I and class II types, where available, came from metadata supplied by the sample provider rather than from assay-based typing. Study-wide findings and limitations: The amount of clinical and demographic metadata varied by source and participant and was provided uncurated.

Collaborating institutions collected whole blood in K2EDTA tubes following their own protocols. For TCRbeta analysis, collaborators shipped samples as frozen whole blood, isolated PBMCs, or DNA extracted from either of those sample types. To note about this clone: Its antigen is still unknown. Qualities for individual bases were not recorded, and no much larger clone is one base off.

TCRbeta CDR3 regions were amplified from genomic DNA using the immunoSEQ Assay, a bias-controlled multiplex PCR. The authors' analysis ran thus. Nucleated cell counts per sample were estimated from amplification of reference gene primers within the assay. Sequence reads were collapsed and filtered to measure the absolute abundance of every unique TCRbeta CDR3 rearrangement. For each sample, productive Simpson clonality was calculated by taking the square root of Simpson's diversity index across productive rearrangements. TCRdb took this table from immuneACCESS and kept in-frame rearrangements with V and J called. Such tables lack part of the clones; where checked against another copy, unresolved V genes explain under half of the gap, and the rest is unexplained. D and trimming were read from the DNA, whereas the V and J calls and clone size are those reported in that table. The sample table records tens of thousands of clones; about 85% of these occur just once. The top ten hold about 5% of the sample.

V is cut back by 4 bases and J by 6 bases, with 10 bases in the junction unmatched. The CDR3 runs 15 amino acids, cysteine and phenylalanine included. Only CDR3 DNA is held: 45 bases, read in frame from base 1. The CDR1 and CDR2 encoded by the germline V gene (reference sequence) are SGHNT and YYREEE. The chain uses TRBV5-4 and TRBJ2-1, and TRBD1 matches 7 of the central bases. The clonotype was recovered from a man aged 40-49 years with active COVID-19. Sequencing was done on a sample of peripheral blood. The DNA sequence is given as TGTGCCAGCAGCCATGCTACACAGGGGCTCAATGAGCAGTTCTTC. It translates to CASSHATQGLNEQFF.